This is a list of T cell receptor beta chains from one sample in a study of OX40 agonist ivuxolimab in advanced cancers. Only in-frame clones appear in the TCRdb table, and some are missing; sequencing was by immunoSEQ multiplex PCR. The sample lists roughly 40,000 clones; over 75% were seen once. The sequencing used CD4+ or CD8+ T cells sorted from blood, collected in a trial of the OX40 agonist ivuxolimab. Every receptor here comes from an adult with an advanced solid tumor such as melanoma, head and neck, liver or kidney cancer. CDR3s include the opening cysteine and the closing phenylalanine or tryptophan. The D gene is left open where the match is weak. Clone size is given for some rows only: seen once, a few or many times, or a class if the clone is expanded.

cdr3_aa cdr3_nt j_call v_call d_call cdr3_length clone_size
CASSYRGNTEAFF TGCGCCAGCAGCTACAGGGGGAACACTGAAGCTTTCTTT TRBJ1-1 TRBV5-1 TRBD1 13 -
CASSFSGQETQYF TGTGCCAGCAGCTTTAGCGGACAAGAGACCCAGTACTTC TRBJ2-5 TRBV7-8 - 13 -
CASSLLGGYGYTF TGTGCCAGCAGTTTGCTGGGTGGGTACGGCTACACCTTC TRBJ1-2 TRBV28 - 13 -
CASSLDREGGETQYF TGTGCCAGCAGCTTAGACAGGGAAGGCGGGGAGACCCAGTACTTC TRBJ2-5 TRBV7-9 - 15 -
CASSFGDTEAFF TGTGCCAGCAGCTTCGGAGACACTGAAGCTTTCTTT TRBJ1-1 TRBV5-4 - 12 -
CASSLDPSRGYTF TGTGCCAGCAGCTTAGATCCGTCGAGGGGCTACACCTTC TRBJ1-2 TRBV11-2 - 13 -
CASRPSGSTDTQYF TGTGCCAGCAGGCCTAGCGGTAGCACAGATACGCAGTATTTT TRBJ2-3 TRBV27 TRBD2 14 -
CASSARRAIQETQYF TGTGCCAGCAGCGCACGACGGGCTATCCAAGAGACCCAGTACTTC TRBJ2-5 TRBV7-2 - 15 -
CASSQDGRREDTIYF TGCGCCAGCAGCCAAGATGGTCGCAGGGAGGACACCATATATTTT TRBJ1-3 TRBV4-3 - 15 -
CASSLGVGIWDTEAFF TGTGCCAGCAGCTTAGGCGTAGGGATTTGGGACACTGAAGCTTTCTTT TRBJ1-1 TRBV7-6 - 16 -
CASSALARGIDTQYF TGTGCCAGTAGTGCCTTGGCGAGGGGAATAGATACGCAGTATTTT TRBJ2-3 TRBV19 - 15 -
CAWSFSGYGYTF TGTGCCTGGAGTTTTTCAGGGTATGGCTACACCTTC TRBJ1-2 TRBV30 - 12 -
CASSGAGAFSYNEQFF TGTGCCAGCAGTGGGGCGGGGGCCTTCTCCTACAATGAGCAGTTCTTC TRBJ2-1 TRBV6-1 - 16 -
CASSLVRGPNSPLHF TGTGCCAGCAGCTTAGTCCGGGGTCCTAATTCACCCCTCCACTTT TRBJ1-6 TRBV7-9 - 15 -
CAGGDANTGELFF TGTGCGGGGGGGGACGCGAACACCGGGGAGCTGTTTTTT TRBJ2-2 TRBV7-9 TRBD2 13 -
CASSAGPSNQPQHF TGTGCCAGCAGCGCGGGACCGAGCAATCAGCCCCAGCATTTT TRBJ1-5 TRBV13 - 14 once
CASRPLAGGYNEQFF TGTGCCAGCAGACCCCTAGCGGGGGGATACAATGAGCAGTTCTTC TRBJ2-1 TRBV27 TRBD2 15 once
CASSLGGANQPQHF TGTGCCAGCAGCTTAGGAGGAGCAAATCAGCCCCAGCATTTT TRBJ1-5 TRBV13 - 14 -
CASSGDGRGEKLFF TGTGCCAGCAGCGGCGACGGGAGAGGCGAAAAACTGTTTTTT TRBJ1-4 TRBV9 - 14 -
CASSLVNTEAFF TGTGCCAGCAGCTTGGTCAACACTGAAGCTTTCTTT TRBJ1-1 TRBV5-4 - 12 once
CASSYSVAFGYGYTF TGTGCCAGCAGTTACTCGGTGGCTTTCGGGTATGGCTACACCTTC TRBJ1-2 TRBV6-5 - 15 -
CASSVGSGNTIYF TGTGCCAGCAGCGTGGGCTCTGGAAACACCATATATTTT TRBJ1-3 TRBV9 - 13 -
CASSTDGNSGANVLTF TGTGCCAGTAGTACCGACGGCAACTCTGGGGCCAACGTCCTGACTTTC TRBJ2-6 TRBV19 - 16 -
CASSQGLWDVSVAFF TGTGCCAGCAGCCAAGGGCTTTGGGACGTTTCCGTAGCTTTCTTT TRBJ1-1 TRBV4-2 - 15 -
CASSTGQANQPQHF TGTGCCAGCAGTACTGGACAGGCCAATCAGCCCCAGCATTTT TRBJ1-5 TRBV6-6 TRBD1 14 -
CASRDRVFGELFF TGTGCCAGCAGAGACAGGGTATTCGGGGAGCTGTTTTTT TRBJ2-2 TRBV6-1 TRBD1 13 -
CASSSLGSNNEQFF TGTGCCAGCAGCTCTCTGGGCTCCAACAATGAGCAGTTCTTC TRBJ2-1 TRBV7-6 - 14 few
CASSLYQEGYQPQHF TGTGCCAGCAGTTTATATCAGGAAGGGTATCAGCCCCAGCATTTT TRBJ1-5 TRBV28 - 15 -
CASSQATGGLIDTGELFF TGCGCCAGCAGCCAAGCAACGGGGGGCTTAATCGACACCGGGGAGCTGTTTTTT TRBJ2-2 TRBV4-1 - 18 -
CASSQEWDTPGSPLHF TGCGCCAGCAGCCAAGAGTGGGACACCCCGGGCTCACCCCTCCACTTT TRBJ1-6 TRBV4-3 - 16 -
CASRGRDRVRDEKLFF TGTGCCAGCAGGGGCCGGGACAGGGTACGGGATGAAAAACTGTTTTTT TRBJ1-4 TRBV2 TRBD1 16 -
CASSLGQPNEQYF TGTGCCAGCAGCCTGGGACAGCCCAACGAGCAGTACTTC TRBJ2-7 TRBV9 TRBD1 13 -
CASSFQTVNNEQFF TGTGCCAGCAGTTTTCAAACAGTGAACAATGAGCAGTTCTTC TRBJ2-1 TRBV6-6 - 14 -
CASSPSRTSGLGRAGELFF TGTGCCAGCAGCCCAAGCAGAACTAGCGGGCTGGGGCGGGCCGGGGAGCTGTTTTTT TRBJ2-2 TRBV7-9 TRBD2 19 -
CASSLAWPVAGSNTGELFF TGTGCCAGCAGTTTAGCCTGGCCTGTAGCGGGATCGAACACCGGGGAGCTGTTTTTT TRBJ2-2 TRBV28 TRBD2 19 -
CASSYQETQYF TGTGCCAGCAGTTACCAAGAGACCCAGTACTTC TRBJ2-5 TRBV28 - 11 -
CASSMSFGSYYNEQFF TGTGCCAGTAGTATGTCGTTTGGCTCTTACTACAATGAGCAGTTCTTC TRBJ2-1 TRBV19 - 16 -
CSVENGNTEAFF TGCAGCGTTGAAAACGGGAACACTGAAGCTTTCTTT TRBJ1-1 TRBV29-1 - 12 -
CASSYGGSTEAFF TGTGCCAGCAGTTACGGGGGAAGCACTGAAGCTTTCTTT TRBJ1-1 TRBV6-6 - 13 -
CASSSNLDRVYGYTF TGTGCCAGCAGTTCCAACCTAGACAGGGTATACGGCTACACCTTC TRBJ1-2 TRBV27 TRBD1 15 few
CASSLGWAVAETQYF TGTGCCAGCAGCTTAGGTTGGGCGGTAGCGGAGACCCAGTACTTC TRBJ2-5 TRBV7-2 - 15 -
CASMPAGQPQHF TGTGCCAGTATGCCGGCGGGTCAGCCCCAGCATTTT TRBJ1-5 TRBV19 - 12 -
CASSSGPVEQFF TGTGCCAGCAGCTCAGGACCGGTTGAGCAGTTCTTC TRBJ2-1 TRBV7-6 - 12 -